Sequencing of this T cell receptor beta chain was carried out in a study of blood T cell repertoires in COVID-19. Across the study: Both acute and convalescent COVID-19 samples were obtained from the United States, Italy and Spain.

Regarding this clone: A junction boundary mismatches the germline segment, possibly from a read error.

The CDR3 contains 18 residues. The germline V gene encodes CDR1 LNHDA and CDR2 SQIVND (reference sequence). Original processing notes: Reference gene primer amplification gave estimated nucleated cell counts. Assay used: immunoSEQ multiplex PCR; TCRdb lists only in-frame clones, some missing. D and trimming were read from the DNA, whereas the V and J calls and clone size are those reported in that table. This repertoire shows about 14,000 clones, approximately 80% found once; its top ten account for about a quarter. Sequencing was done on a sample of peripheral blood. The sequence was collected from a woman between 45 and 60 years old with active or convalescent COVID-19. This chain joins TRBV19 and TRBJ1-1, with a tentative D call TRBD1 (5 bases). In nucleotides, the CDR3 is TGTGCCAGCAGTATTCTAGGGGTTTCAGACAGTATGAACACTGAAGCTTTCTTT. Encoded protein: CASSILGVSDSMNTEAFF.